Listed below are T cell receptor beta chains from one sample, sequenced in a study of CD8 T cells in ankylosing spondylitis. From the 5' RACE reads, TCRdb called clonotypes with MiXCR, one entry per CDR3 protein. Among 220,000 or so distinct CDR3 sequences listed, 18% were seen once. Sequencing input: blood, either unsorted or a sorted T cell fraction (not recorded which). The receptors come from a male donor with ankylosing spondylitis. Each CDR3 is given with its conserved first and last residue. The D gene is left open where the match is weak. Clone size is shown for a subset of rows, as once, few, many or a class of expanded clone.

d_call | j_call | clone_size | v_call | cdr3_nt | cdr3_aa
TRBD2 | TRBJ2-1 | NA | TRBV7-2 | TGTGCCAGCAGCTCTCCGATTGAGGGACTAGGTTACAATGAGCAGTTCTTC | CASSSPIEGLGYNEQFF
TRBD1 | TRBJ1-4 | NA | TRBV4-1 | TGCGCCAGCAGCATTAGGACAGGGGTAAATGAAAAACTGTTTTTT | CASSIRTGVNEKLFF
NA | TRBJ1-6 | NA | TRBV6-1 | TGTGCCAGCACAGAGACAGGAGAAAATTCACCCCTCCACTTT | CASTETGENSPLHF
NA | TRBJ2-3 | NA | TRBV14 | TGTGCCAGCAGCCAAGATATAGGTCCAGATACGCAGTATTTT | CASSQDIGPDTQYF
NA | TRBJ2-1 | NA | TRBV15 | TGTGCCACCAGCCCCACAGCGCTCCAGTCGAATGAGCAGTTCTTC | CATSPTALQSNEQFF
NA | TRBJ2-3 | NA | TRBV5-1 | TGCGCCAGCAGCTTGGCATTGGGGAGCACAGATACGCAGTATTTT | CASSLALGSTDTQYF
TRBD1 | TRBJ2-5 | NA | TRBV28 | TGTGCCACCTCTGCTGGGACAGGGGTCGTACAAGAGACCCAGTACTTC | CATSAGTGVVQETQYF
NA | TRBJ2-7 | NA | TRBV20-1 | TGCAGTGCCCCCCTGGACGGCCCCTCCTACGAGCAGTACTTC | CSAPLDGPSYEQYF
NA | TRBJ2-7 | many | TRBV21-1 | TGTGCCAGCAGCAAAGCAGGAAAAGCGGGACAGGGGGAAGGAGAGCAGTACTTC | CASSKAGKAGQGEGEQYF
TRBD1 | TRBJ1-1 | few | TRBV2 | TGTGCCAGCACCCCGGGACAGGGTGAAGCTTTCTTT | CASTPGQGEAFF
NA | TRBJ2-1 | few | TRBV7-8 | TGTGCCAGCAGCTTGGATAGCGGATCCTACAATGAGCAGTTCTTC | CASSLDSGSYNEQFF
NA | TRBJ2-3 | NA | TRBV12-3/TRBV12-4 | TGTGCCAGCAGTTTAGGGGATTACAGTCAGAGCCCCCTAGCAGATACGCAGTATTTT | CASSLGDYSQSPLADTQYF
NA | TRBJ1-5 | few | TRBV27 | TGTGCCAGCAGTTTGGCCTTTAGCAATCAGCCCCAGCATTTT | CASSLAFSNQPQHF
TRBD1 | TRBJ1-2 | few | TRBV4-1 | TGCGCCAGCAGCCCCGGCCCGGGACAGGGAAGCTATGGCTACACCTTC | CASSPGPGQGSYGYTF
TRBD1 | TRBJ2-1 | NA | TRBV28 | TGTGCCAGCACCCCACAGGGGTTGGGGTACAATGAGCAGTTCTTC | CASTPQGLGYNEQFF
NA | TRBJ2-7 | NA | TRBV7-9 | TGTGCCAGCAGATTCGACACCCACTACGAGCAGTACTTC | CASRFDTHYEQYF
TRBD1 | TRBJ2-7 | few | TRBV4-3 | TGCGCCAGCAGCCTAGACCGGGACAGTACCTACGAGCAGTACTTC | CASSLDRDSTYEQYF
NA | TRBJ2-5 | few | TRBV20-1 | TGCAGTGCTAGTCCCCGGGACCGCATAGCGTTAGAGACCCAGTACTTC | CSASPRDRIALETQYF
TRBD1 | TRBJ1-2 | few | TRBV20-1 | TGCAGTGCTAGGGGACAGGGAGACTATGGCTACACCTTC | CSARGQGDYGYTF
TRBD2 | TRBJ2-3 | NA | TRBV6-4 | TGTGCCAGCAGTGGAGCAGCGGGGGCCACAGATACGCAGTATTTT | CASSGAAGATDTQYF
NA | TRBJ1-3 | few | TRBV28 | TGTGCCAGCAGCACTCTCGTCGGGACATTAAACACCATATATTTT | CASSTLVGTLNTIYF
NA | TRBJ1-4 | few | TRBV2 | TGTGCCAGCTATTTTCCTCCTGAAAAACTGTTTTTT | CASYFPPEKLFF
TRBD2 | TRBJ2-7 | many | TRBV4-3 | TGCGCCAGCAGCCAAGAAGGCCCAGGGGAAGCGGGAGTAGGCGAGCAGTACTTC | CASSQEGPGEAGVGEQYF
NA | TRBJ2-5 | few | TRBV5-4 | TGTGCCAGCAGCTTGGGGGTAGGGGAGGAGACCCAGTACTTC | CASSLGVGEETQYF
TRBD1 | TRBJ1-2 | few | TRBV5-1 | TGCGCCAGCAGCTTGGACCCTAGACAGGGTACCAACTATGGCTACACCTTC | CASSLDPRQGTNYGYTF
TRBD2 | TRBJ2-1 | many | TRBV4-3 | TGCGCCAGCAGCCGTTTCGTGTTGGAGACTAGCCCGACCCACAATGAGCAGTTCTTC | CASSRFVLETSPTHNEQFF
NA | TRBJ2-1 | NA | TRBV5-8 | TGTGCCAGCAGCTTGGATAGGCAGGCGCCCTCCTACAATGAGCAGTTCTTC | CASSLDRQAPSYNEQFF
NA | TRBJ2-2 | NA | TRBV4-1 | TGCGCCAGCAGCCAAGGGGTTCCCGGGGAGCTGTTTTTT | CASSQGVPGELFF
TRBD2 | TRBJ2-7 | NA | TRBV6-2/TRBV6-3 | TGTGCCAGCAGTTACTCAGCGGGGGCCTACGAGCAGTACTTC | CASSYSAGAYEQYF
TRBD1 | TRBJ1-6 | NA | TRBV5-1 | TGCGCCAGCACCGACCCGGGACAGGGAACTTCACCCCTCCACTTT | CASTDPGQGTSPLHF
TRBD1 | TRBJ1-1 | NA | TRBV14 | TGTGCCAGCAGCCGTTGGACAGGGGCTGAAGCTTTCTTT | CASSRWTGAEAFF
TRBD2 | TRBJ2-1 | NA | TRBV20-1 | TGCAGTGCTCTACCCCTGGAGTGGACTAGCGGGACTTGGATTCCCTACAATGAGCAGTTCTTC | CSALPLEWTSGTWIPYNEQFF
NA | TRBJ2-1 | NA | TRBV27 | TGTGCCAGCAGTGAGGGGACTTTTTCATACAATGAGCAGTTCTTC | CASSEGTFSYNEQFF
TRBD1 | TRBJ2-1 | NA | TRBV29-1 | TGCAGCGTTGTATTTAGGGACAGGGGGCAGGGTGAGCAGTTCTTC | CSVVFRDRGQGEQFF
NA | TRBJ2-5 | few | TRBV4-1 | TGCGCCAGCAGCCAAGCTGGGGGGCGGGAGACCCAGTACTTC | CASSQAGGRETQYF
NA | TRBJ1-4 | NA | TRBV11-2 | TGTGCCAGCAGCTTAGAAGGGGAGCAGGGCGGAACTAATGAAAAACTGTTTTTT | CASSLEGEQGGTNEKLFF
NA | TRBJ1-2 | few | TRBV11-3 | TGTGCCAGCAGCTTCGAGGGGACGGACTATGGCTACACCTTC | CASSFEGTDYGYTF
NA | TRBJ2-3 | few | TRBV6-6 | TGTGCCAGCAGTTACTCCCCGCCCGGGCAGTATTTT | CASSYSPPGQYF
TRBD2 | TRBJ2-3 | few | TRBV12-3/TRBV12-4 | TGTGCCAGCAGTCCCCAGGCGGGAGGGAGCACAGATACGCAGTATTTT | CASSPQAGGSTDTQYF
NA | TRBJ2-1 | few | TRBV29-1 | TGCAGCGCTGGACCAACTTTAGTTTCCAATGAGCAGTTCTTC | CSAGPTLVSNEQFF
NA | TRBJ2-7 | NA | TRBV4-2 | TGTGCCAGCAGCCCTCCGGGAGCAACCTACGAGCAGTACTTC | CASSPPGATYEQYF
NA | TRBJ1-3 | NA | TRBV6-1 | TGTGCCAGCAGGCCCCCCAGGGATGCTGGAAACACCATATATTTT | CASRPPRDAGNTIYF
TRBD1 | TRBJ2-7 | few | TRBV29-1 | TGCAGCGTTGAAGGGACAGGGGGCGAGGACGAGCAGTACTTC | CSVEGTGGEDEQYF
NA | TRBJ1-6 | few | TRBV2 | TGTGCCAGCAGTGGGGGTAGCTCCTATAATTCACCCCTCCACTTT | CASSGGSSYNSPLHF
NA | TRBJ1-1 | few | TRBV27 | TGTGCCAGCAGTCTGCAGGGGTGGGGGACTGAAGCTTTCTTT | CASSLQGWGTEAFF
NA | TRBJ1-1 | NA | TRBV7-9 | TGTGCCAGCAGCTCTGGACCGGGTGAAGCTTTCTTT | CASSSGPGEAFF
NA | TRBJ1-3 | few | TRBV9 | TGTGCCAGCAGTCAGTTCTCTGGAAACACCATATATTTT | CASSQFSGNTIYF
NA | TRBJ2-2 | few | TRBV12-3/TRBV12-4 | TGTGCCAGCGGGGGGGCTAGCCAGGGCGGGGAGCTGTTTTTT | CASGGASQGGELFF
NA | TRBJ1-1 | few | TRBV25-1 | TGTGCCAGCAGTGAGGATAACCCAGGGTTCACTGAAGCTTTCTTT | CASSEDNPGFTEAFF
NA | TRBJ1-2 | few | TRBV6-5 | TGTGCCAGCAGTTGGGGAAACTATGGCTACACCTTC | CASSWGNYGYTF
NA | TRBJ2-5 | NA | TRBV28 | TGTGCCAGCAGTTCCAGGCTGGACAGCCTGGGGACCCAGTACTTC | CASSSRLDSLGTQYF